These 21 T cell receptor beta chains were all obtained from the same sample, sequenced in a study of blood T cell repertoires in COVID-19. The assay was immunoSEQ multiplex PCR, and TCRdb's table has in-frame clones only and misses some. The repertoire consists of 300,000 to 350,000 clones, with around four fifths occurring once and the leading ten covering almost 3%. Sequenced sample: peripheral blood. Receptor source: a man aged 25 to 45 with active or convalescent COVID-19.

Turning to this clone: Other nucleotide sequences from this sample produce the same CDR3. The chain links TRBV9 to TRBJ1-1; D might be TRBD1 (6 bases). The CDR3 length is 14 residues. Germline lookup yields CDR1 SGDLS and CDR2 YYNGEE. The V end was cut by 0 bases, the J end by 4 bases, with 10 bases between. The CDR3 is CASSVAGGSTEAFF. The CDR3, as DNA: TGTGCCAGCAGCGTAGCTGGGGGCAGCACTGAAGCTTTCTTT.

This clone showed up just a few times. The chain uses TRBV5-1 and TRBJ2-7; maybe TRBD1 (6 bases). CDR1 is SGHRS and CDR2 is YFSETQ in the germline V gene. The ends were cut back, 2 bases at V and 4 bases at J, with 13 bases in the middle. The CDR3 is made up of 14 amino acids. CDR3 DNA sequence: TGCGCCAGCAGCTTCACCCCAGGGGTGTACGAGCAGTACTTC. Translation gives CASSFTPGVYEQYF.

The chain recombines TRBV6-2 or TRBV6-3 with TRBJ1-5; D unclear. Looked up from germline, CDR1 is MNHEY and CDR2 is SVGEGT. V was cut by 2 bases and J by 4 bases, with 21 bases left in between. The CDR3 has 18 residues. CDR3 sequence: CASSYGRSPNRVNQPQHF. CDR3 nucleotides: TGTGCCAGCAGTTACGGAAGGTCCCCCAACCGGGTTAATCAGCCCCAGCATTTT.

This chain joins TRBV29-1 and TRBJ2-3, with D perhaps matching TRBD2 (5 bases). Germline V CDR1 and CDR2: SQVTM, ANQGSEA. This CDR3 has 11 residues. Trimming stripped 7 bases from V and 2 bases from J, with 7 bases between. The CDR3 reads CSAGITDTQYF. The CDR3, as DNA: TGCAGCGCCGGGATCACAGATACGCAGTATTTT.

The CDR3 bases are TGTGCCAGCAGCTTGGAGGGAGAGACCCAGTACTTC. It encodes CASSLEGETQYF. The chain joins TRBV11-3 to TRBJ2-5; maybe TRBD2 (6 bases). CDR3 size: 12 residues. Germline V CDR1 and CDR2: SGHNT, YENEEA. Trimming stripped 3 bases from V and 4 bases from J, with 6 bases between.

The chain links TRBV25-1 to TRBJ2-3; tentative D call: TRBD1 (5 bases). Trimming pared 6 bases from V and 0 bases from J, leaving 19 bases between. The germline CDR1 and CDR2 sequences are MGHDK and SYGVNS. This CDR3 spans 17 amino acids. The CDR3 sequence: CASSPFETARSTDTQYF. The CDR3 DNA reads TGTGCCAGCAGCCCCTTCGAGACAGCCCGGAGCACAGATACGCAGTATTTT.

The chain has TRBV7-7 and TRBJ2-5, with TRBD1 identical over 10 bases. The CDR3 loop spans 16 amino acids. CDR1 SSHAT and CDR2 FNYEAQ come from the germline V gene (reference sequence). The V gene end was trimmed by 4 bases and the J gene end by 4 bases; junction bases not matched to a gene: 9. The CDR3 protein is CASSSTTGGGPETQYF. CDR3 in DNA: TGTGCCAGCAGCTCTACGACAGGGGGCGGACCAGAGACCCAGTACTTC.

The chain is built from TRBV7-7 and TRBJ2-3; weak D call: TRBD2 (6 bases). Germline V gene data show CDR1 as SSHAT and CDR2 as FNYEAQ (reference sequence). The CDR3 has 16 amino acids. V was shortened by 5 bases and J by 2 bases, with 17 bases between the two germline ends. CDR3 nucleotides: TGTGCCAGCAGCCTCGGGACTTCCTTCTCCACAGATACGCAGTATTTT. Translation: CASSLGTSFSTDTQYF.

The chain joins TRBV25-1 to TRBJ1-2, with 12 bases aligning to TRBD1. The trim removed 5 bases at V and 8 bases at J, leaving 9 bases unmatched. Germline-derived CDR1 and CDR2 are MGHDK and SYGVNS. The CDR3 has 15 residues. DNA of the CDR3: TGTGCCAGCAGTTCCGGGACAGGGGGCGCGGGGGGCTACACCTTC. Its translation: CASSSGTGGAGGYTF.

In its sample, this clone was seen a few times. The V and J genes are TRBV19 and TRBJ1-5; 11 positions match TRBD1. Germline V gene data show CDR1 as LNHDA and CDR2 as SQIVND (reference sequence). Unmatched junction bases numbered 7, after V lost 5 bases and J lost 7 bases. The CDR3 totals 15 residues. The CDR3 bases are TGTGCCAGTAGTCCGCGGACAGGGGGCGAGCAGCCCCAGCATTTT. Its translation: CASSPRTGGEQPQHF.

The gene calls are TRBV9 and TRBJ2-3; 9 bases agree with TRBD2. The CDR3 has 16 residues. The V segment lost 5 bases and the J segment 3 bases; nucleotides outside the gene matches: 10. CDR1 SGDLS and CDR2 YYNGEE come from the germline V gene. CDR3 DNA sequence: TGTGCCAGCAGTCCCCTTGGCGGGGGGGCGACAGATACGCAGTATTTT. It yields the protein CASSPLGGGATDTQYF.

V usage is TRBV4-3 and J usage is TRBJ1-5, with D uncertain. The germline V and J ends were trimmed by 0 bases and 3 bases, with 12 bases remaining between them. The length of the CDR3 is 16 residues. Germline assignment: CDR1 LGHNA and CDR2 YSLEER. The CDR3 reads CASSQDRRAYNQPQHF. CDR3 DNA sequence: TGCGCCAGCAGCCAAGATCGTAGAGCGTACAATCAGCCCCAGCATTTT.

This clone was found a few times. The CDR3 here is CASTKHSNQPQHF. DNA for the CDR3: TGTGCCAGCACGAAACACAGCAATCAGCCCCAGCATTTT. The chain employs TRBV2 and TRBJ1-5, with D uncertain. V was shortened by 7 bases and J by 1 base, with 8 bases between the two germline ends. Germline V CDR1 and CDR2: SNHLY, FYNNEI. The CDR3 runs to 13 residues.

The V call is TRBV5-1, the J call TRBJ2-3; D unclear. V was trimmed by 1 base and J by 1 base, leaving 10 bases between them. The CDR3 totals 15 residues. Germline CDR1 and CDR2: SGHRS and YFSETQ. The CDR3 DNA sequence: TGCGCCAGCAGCTTGTATGGGCTGGGCACAGATACGCAGTATTTT. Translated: CASSLYGLGTDTQYF. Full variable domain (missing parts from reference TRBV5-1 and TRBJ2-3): KAGVTQTPRYLIKTRGQQVTLSCSPISGHRSVSWYQQTPGQGLQFLFEYFSETQRNKGNFPGRFSGRQFSNSRSEMNVSTLELGDSALYLCASSLYGLGTDTQYFGPGTRLTVL.

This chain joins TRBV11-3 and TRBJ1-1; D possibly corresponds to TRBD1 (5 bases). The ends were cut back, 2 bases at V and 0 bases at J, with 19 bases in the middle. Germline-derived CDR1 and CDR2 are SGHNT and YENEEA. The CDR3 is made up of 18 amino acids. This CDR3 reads CASSLTTGFGAMNTEAFF. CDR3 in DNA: TGTGCCAGCAGCTTAACTACCGGGTTTGGGGCTATGAACACTGAAGCTTTCTTT.

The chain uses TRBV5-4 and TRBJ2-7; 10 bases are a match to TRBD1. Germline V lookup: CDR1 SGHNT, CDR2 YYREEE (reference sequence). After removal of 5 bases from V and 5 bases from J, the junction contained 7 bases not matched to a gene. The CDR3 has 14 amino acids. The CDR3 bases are TGTGCCAGCAGGGTTGGGACAGGGGCGAACGAGCAGTACTTC. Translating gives CASRVGTGANEQYF.

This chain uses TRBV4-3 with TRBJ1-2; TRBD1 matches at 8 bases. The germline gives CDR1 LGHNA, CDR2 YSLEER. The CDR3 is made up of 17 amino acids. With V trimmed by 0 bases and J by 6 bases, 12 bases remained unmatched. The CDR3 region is CASSQERTGKGNNGYTF. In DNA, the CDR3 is TGCGCCAGCAGCCAAGAACGGACAGGGAAGGGGAACAATGGCTACACCTTC.

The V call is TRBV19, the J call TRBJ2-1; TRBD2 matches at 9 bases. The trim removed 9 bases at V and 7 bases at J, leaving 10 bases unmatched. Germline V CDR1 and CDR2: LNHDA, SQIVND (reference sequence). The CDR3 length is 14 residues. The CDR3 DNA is TGTGCCAGCACATCTAGCGGGAATAGGAATGAGCAGTTCTTC. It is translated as CASTSSGNRNEQFF.

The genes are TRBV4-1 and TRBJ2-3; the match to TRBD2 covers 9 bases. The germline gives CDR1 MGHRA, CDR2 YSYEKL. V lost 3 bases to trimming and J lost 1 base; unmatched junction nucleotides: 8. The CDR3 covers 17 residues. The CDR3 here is CASSQRARTSGTDTQYF. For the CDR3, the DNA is TGCGCCAGCAGCCAGCGAGCCAGGACTAGCGGCACAGATACGCAGTATTTT.

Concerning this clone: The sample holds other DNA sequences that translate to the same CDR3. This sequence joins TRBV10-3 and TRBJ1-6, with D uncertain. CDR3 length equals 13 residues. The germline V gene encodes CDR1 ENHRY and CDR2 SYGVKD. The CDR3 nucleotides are TGTGCTACCCGAATCGGAGCGAATTCACCCCTCCACTTT. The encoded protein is CATRIGANSPLHF.

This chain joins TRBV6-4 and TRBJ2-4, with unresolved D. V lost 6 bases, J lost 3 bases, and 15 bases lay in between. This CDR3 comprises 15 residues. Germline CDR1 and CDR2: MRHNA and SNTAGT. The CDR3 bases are TGTGCCAGCAGACCCGACGAGCGCCACAAAAACATTCAGTACTTC. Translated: CASRPDERHKNIQYF.